This T cell receptor (beta chain) was captured by sequencing in a study of Graves' ophthalmopathy and Graves' hyperthyroidism. Study-wide results and limits: For separating ophthalmopathy from stable hyperthyroidism, a 13-signature model gave around 86% sensitivity and around 80% specificity.

Researchers took RNA transcripts and amplified TCR beta CDR3 regions from them. An initial RT-PCR round employing HTBI primers preceded a second-round multiplex PCR. From the multiplex PCR reads, TCRdb called clonotypes with MiXCR, one entry per CDR3 protein. The sample holds around 590,000 distinct CDR3 sequences, roughly 39% seen once. Exclusion applied to patients with other autoimmune diseases, uncontrolled infections, pregnancy or lactation. Clinicians diagnosed using symptoms, serum thyroxine, TRAb, thyroid ultrasound and orbital computed tomography. The table lists this clonotype with many counts. Its antigen is not identified. Specimen: peripheral blood or thyroid tissue (not recorded which). The TCR originated in an adult man with Graves' hyperthyroidism.

CDR3 coding DNA: TGTGCCAGCAGTTCCCCAGGTCTGCGGGAGACCCAGTACTTC. Residues: CASSSPGLRETQYF. The rearrangement uses TRBV12-3 or TRBV12-4 and TRBJ2-5, with no clear D. CDR3 length: 14 amino acids. The V gene lost 4 bases and the J gene lost 5 bases, with 14 bases spanning the gap.